This is a list of T cell receptor beta chains from one sample in a study of OX40 agonist ivuxolimab in advanced cancers. The table came from immunoSEQ multiplex PCR; TCRdb's copy has only in-frame clones and leaves some out. The sample records roughly 77,000 clones, around 85% being singletons. The sequencing here drew on CD4+ or CD8+ T cells sorted from blood, taken in a trial of the OX40 agonist ivuxolimab. These TCRs come from an adult with an advanced solid tumor such as melanoma, head and neck, liver or kidney cancer. The CDR3 runs from the conserved cysteine through the conserved F or W. A D gene is named only where the DNA matches it firmly. Clone size is not always given. Where it is, it says once, few, many or a class for expanded clones.

.	TRBJ1-5	.	TRBV6-5	CASRQGSVYQPQHF	TGTGCCAGCAGGCAGGGTTCTGTCTATCAGCCCCAGCATTTT
.	TRBJ2-5	.	TRBV5-6	CASSFGNQETQYF	TGTGCCAGCAGCTTCGGGAACCAAGAGACCCAGTACTTC
TRBD1	TRBJ2-7	.	TRBV28	CASSQPGQFTYEQYF	TGTGCCAGCAGTCAACCGGGACAGTTTACCTACGAGCAGTACTTC
.	TRBJ1-6	few	TRBV7-2	CASSPGLDSPLHF	TGTGCCAGCAGCCCCGGGTTGGATTCACCCCTCCACTTT
.	TRBJ1-1	few	TRBV2	CASSVGENTEAFF	TGTGCCAGCAGTGTAGGGGAGAACACTGAAGCTTTCTTT
TRBD2	TRBJ2-1	.	TRBV4-2	CASSKAGEQFF	TGTGCCAGCAGTAAAGCGGGGGAGCAGTTCTTC
.	TRBJ2-3	.	TRBV7-9	CASGDTDTQYF	TGTGCCAGCGGAGATACAGATACGCAGTATTTT
TRBD1	TRBJ2-5	.	TRBV14	CASSSTGVETQYF	TGTGCCAGCAGCTCAACAGGGGTAGAGACCCAGTACTTC
TRBD1	TRBJ2-5	few	TRBV19	CASSTGVQETQYF	TGTGCCAGCTCCACAGGGGTCCAAGAGACCCAGTACTTC
.	TRBJ1-1	.	TRBV30	CARHGNMNTEAFF	TGTGCCAGGCACGGGAACATGAACACTGAAGCTTTCTTT
.	TRBJ2-7	.	TRBV6-5	CASSSGTSYEQYF	TGTGCCAGCAGTTCCGGGACCTCCTACGAGCAGTACTTC
TRBD2	TRBJ2-3	.	TRBV19	CACRLAGDRTDTQYF	TGTGCCTGCAGACTAGCGGGGGATCGCACAGATACGCAGTATTTT
.	TRBJ1-5	.	TRBV4-3	CASSQGGADYSNQPQHF	TGCGCCAGCAGCCAAGGTGGGGCCGATTATAGCAATCAGCCCCAGCATTTT
TRBD1	TRBJ1-1	.	TRBV5-6	CASSPTGRGTEAFF	TGTGCCAGCAGCCCGACGGGCAGGGGGACTGAAGCTTTCTTT
TRBD2	TRBJ2-3	.	TRBV6-6	CASSYAAGGADTQYF	TGTGCCAGCAGTTACGCGGCGGGGGGGGCAGATACGCAGTATTTT
.	TRBJ1-1	.	TRBV27	CASKERGGTEAFF	TGTGCCAGCAAGGAGCGGGGGGGTACTGAAGCTTTCTTT
TRBD2	TRBJ2-5	.	TRBV23-1	CASGDRGPGLAGGLPQETQYF	TGCGCCAGCGGGGACAGGGGGCCGGGACTAGCGGGGGGGCTTCCCCAAGAGACCCAGTACTTC
.	TRBJ1-4	.	TRBV7-9	CASSLEWAGEGEKLFF	TGTGCCAGCAGCTTAGAATGGGCAGGGGAAGGTGAAAAACTGTTTTTT
TRBD1	TRBJ1-4	.	TRBV9	CASSVGARGQTNEKLFF	TGTGCCAGCAGCGTAGGTGCCAGGGGGCAAACTAATGAAAAACTGTTTTTT
.	TRBJ1-2	.	TRBV10-2	CASSGGTGRDYTF	TGCGCCAGCAGTGGTGGCACCGGACGGGACTACACCTTC
.	TRBJ1-2	.	TRBV5-6	CASSPKGTVGGYTF	TGTGCCAGCAGCCCCAAGGGCACGGTAGGGGGCTACACCTTC
.	TRBJ1-2	.	TRBV15	CATSRDRNRSKGGYTF	TGTGCCACCAGCAGAGATCGTAACAGGTCGAAGGGGGGCTACACCTTC
.	TRBJ1-6	few	TRBV5-1	CASSLGDGLTPLHF	TGCGCCAGCAGCTTGGGGGACGGGTTGACACCCCTCCACTTT
.	TRBJ2-5	.	TRBV30	CAWRQGGAETQYF	TGTGCCTGGAGGCAGGGTGGTGCGGAGACCCAGTACTTC
TRBD2	TRBJ2-1	.	TRBV11-2	CASSPSGGWDNEQFF	TGTGCCAGCAGCCCGAGCGGGGGTTGGGACAATGAGCAGTTCTTC
TRBD1	TRBJ2-7	.	TRBV19	CASSPTGTGGTYEQYF	TGTGCCAGTAGTCCGACGGGGACAGGGGGGACCTACGAGCAGTACTTC
.	TRBJ2-3	.	TRBV18	CASSPTGGADTQYF	TGTGCCAGCTCACCTACAGGGGGGGCAGATACGCAGTATTTT